A selection of T cell receptor beta chains follows, all from one sample in a study of beta chain features in type 1 diabetes. Method: immunoSEQ multiplex PCR; TCRdb's copy keeps in-frame clones and lacks some. The table shows 600,000 to 650,000 clones, with roughly a sixth occurring only once. What was sequenced was naive CD4+ T cells from blood. Source of these receptors: a man younger than 35 in good health. The CDR3 runs from the conserved cysteine through the conserved F or W. A D gene is named only where the DNA matches it firmly. The listing skips clone size in some rows; elsewhere it reads once, few, many or a size class.

size | J | D | length | V | DNA | CDR3
. | TRBJ1-1 | . | 16 | TRBV25-1 | TGTGCCAGCACCGACGTCTCGACAGGCGGGAGCACTGAAGCTTTCTTT | CASTDVSTGGSTEAFF
. | TRBJ2-1 | TRBD1 | 16 | TRBV28 | TGTGCCAGCAGCCGCGTAGGAGGACAGGGTTTTCATGAGCAGTTCTTC | CASSRVGGQGFHEQFF
few | TRBJ1-5 | TRBD1 | 15 | TRBV18 | TGTGCCAGCTCATCGGACAGGAGCTCTAATCAGCCCCAGCATTTT | CASSSDRSSNQPQHF
. | TRBJ1-1 | . | 12 | TRBV5-4 | TGTGCCAGCAGCTTGCGGGGCACTGAAGCTTTCTTT | CASSLRGTEAFF
. | TRBJ2-5 | TRBD2 | 16 | TRBV23-1 | TGCGCCAGCATCCCAACCCCACGGGGAGGGGAAGAGACCCAGTACTTC | CASIPTPRGGEETQYF
few | TRBJ1-4 | TRBD1 | 18 | TRBV14 | TGTGCCAGCAGCCGTCGTGACAGGGGAACCAGGGGGAGTGAAAAACTGTTTTTT | CASSRRDRGTRGSEKLFF
. | TRBJ2-4 | TRBD1 | 13 | TRBV7-3 | TGTGCCAGCAGCCGAGGACAGGGCAACATTCAGTACTTC | CASSRGQGNIQYF
few | TRBJ2-7 | . | 14 | TRBV18 | TGTGCCAGCTCACGAGGACAGGGAGGGAGTGAGCAGTACTTC | CASSRGQGGSEQYF
. | TRBJ2-5 | TRBD2 | 14 | TRBV30 | TGTGCCTGGAGTCTACGGGGGGGCAGGGAGACCCAGTACTTC | CAWSLRGGRETQYF
. | TRBJ2-2 | . | 16 | TRBV4-1 | TGCGCCAGCAGATCGGGTGGGGCCCCTCAGGGCGGGGAGCTGTTTTTT | CASRSGGAPQGGELFF